The clone carrying this TCR beta chain was seen at least ten times. Its antigen is unidentified. Trimming removed 3 bases from V and 0 bases from J, with 6 bases in between. The CDR3 runs 13 residues. CDR1 SGHRS and CDR2 YFSETQ come from the germline V gene. These data come from a study of spatial heterogeneity in lung cancer. Background on the study: In raw reads, more than nine appearances on average were recorded for each unique TCR and UMI combination. Whole-study results and caveats: Counts of expanded intratumoral alpha and beta TCRs tracked tumor mutation counts.

Time point defined: sample taken at primary tumor resection. There were 70 to 80 donors, all of them untreated patients with early-stage non-small cell lung cancer. Every TCR cDNA molecule carried a tag that served as a unique molecular identifier. MiXCR, applied by TCRdb to the 5' RACE reads, yields one record per CDR3 protein. The sample lists about 100,000 distinct CDR3 sequences, nearly 4.5% seen once, with about 20% in the top ten. The V call is TRBV5-1, the J call TRBJ1-1; D is uncertain. Sequenced here: lung tumor tissue, sampled at surgery. The sequence was obtained from a male donor with early-stage non-small cell lung cancer. This CDR3 reads CASSSELNTEAFF. In DNA form, the CDR3 reads TGCGCCAGCAGCTCAGAGCTGAACACTGAAGCTTTCTTT.